Below, 32 T cell receptor beta chains from the same sample are listed, as sequenced in a study of identical twins (dated by TCRdb to 2016 to 2017). The method was 5' RACE. Sequencing instrument: Illumina HiSeq 2000. Using fastp at Q25 and MiXCR, TCRdb reprocessed the public reads and kept productive beta chains. Each record represents a unique CDR3 protein, reported with the most common genes and DNA among its rows. Present in this sample are 450,000 to 650,000 distinct CDR3 sequences, about 16% of which were seen just once. The ten largest clones represent roughly 0.44% of the sample. These data are also associated with another study on yellow fever vaccine responses in identical twins.

The sample taken for sequencing was CD4+ T cells sorted from blood. All receptors come from a woman aged 18-35 years in good health.

This clonotype has at least ten counts. V and J are TRBV3-1 and TRBJ2-1; no definite D call. Germline-derived CDR1 and CDR2 are LGHDT and YNNKEL (reference sequence). Trimming shortened V by 0 bases and J by 10 bases, and 13 bases separated the two germline ends. The CDR3 consists of 14 residues. The CDR3 nucleotides are TGTGCCAGCAGCCAAGATCCTCTCACTAAAGAGCAGTTCTTC. Translated: CASSQDPLTKEQFF.

The chain is built from TRBV20-1 and TRBJ2-3, with 9 bases aligning to TRBD2. This CDR3 spans 14 amino acids. Trimming removed 3 bases from V and 6 bases from J; junction bases left unmatched: 7. Germline lookup yields CDR1 DFQATT and CDR2 SNEGSKA (reference sequence). The CDR3 DNA follows: TGCAGTGCTAGTGGGCGGGGGGGCTCGGATACGCAGTATTTT. Amino acid sequence: CSASGRGGSDTQYF.

The chain carries TRBV28 and TRBJ1-1; no firm D call. V lost 2 bases and J lost 13, with 14 bases in between. CDR3 length: 12 amino acids. Germline assignment: CDR1 MDHEN and CDR2 SYDVKM. The CDR3 spells CASSLRREAGFF. CDR3 DNA: TGTGCCAGCAGTTTAAGGAGGGAGGCTGGTTTCTTT.

This clonotype was recorded a few times. This rearrangement joins TRBV5-1 to TRBJ2-1, with D possibly matching TRBD2 (6 bases). The ends were cut back, 7 bases at V and 3 bases at J, with 20 bases in the middle. The CDR3 loop spans 16 amino acids. Germline CDR1 is SGHRS and CDR2 is YFSETQ. CDR3 protein: CASRPGTGGVYNEQFF. The CDR3 nucleotides read TGCGCCAGCCGCCCAGGGACTGGCGGGGTCTACAATGAGCAGTTCTTC.

The chain combines TRBV27 with TRBJ2-1, with TRBD2 identical over 7 bases. Trimming took 5 bases from V and 5 from J; bases not matched to a gene: 9. CDR1 is MNHEY, CDR2 SMNVEV, per germline (reference sequence). The CDR3 sequence is 15 residues long. The CDR3 bases are TGTGCCAGCAGTGGGGAGGGACTAACAAACAATGAGCAGTTCTTC. This sequence encodes CASSGEGLTNNEQFF.

The chain is built from TRBV6-4 and TRBJ2-1, with TRBD2 identical over 10 bases. Looked up from germline, CDR1 is MRHNA and CDR2 is SNTAGT. V lost 5 bases to trimming and J lost 10 bases; unmatched junction nucleotides: 11. The CDR3 spans 15 residues. This CDR3 is CASSTEAGGPGEQFF. DNA of the CDR3: TGTGCCAGCAGTACTGAAGCGGGAGGGCCAGGGGAGCAGTTCTTC.

There are a few counts of this clonotype. The chain recombines TRBV12-3 or TRBV12-4 with TRBJ2-7; D perhaps matches TRBD2 (5 bases). V lost 6 bases to trimming and J lost 2 bases, with 11 bases between them. The CDR3 is made up of 13 amino acids. The CDR3 is CASRRAGTYEQYV. In DNA form, the CDR3 reads TGTGCCAGCAGGAGGGCCGGTACCTACGAGCAGTACGTC.

The chain employs TRBV20-1 and TRBJ1-2; tentative D call: TRBD1 (6 bases). This CDR3 has 12 amino acids. Trimming stripped 3 bases from V and 8 bases from J, with 13 bases between. CDR1 and CDR2 (germline): DFQATT, SNEGSKA (reference sequence). As DNA, the CDR3 is TGCAGTGCTAGCCGGGGGCAGGGAGGCTACACCTTC. Amino acids: CSASRGQGGYTF.

This clonotype turned up a few times. V gene TRBV29-1 combines with J gene TRBJ2-3; 9 nucleotides align to TRBD2. V gave up 6 bases and J gave up 5 bases; unmatched junction bases: 21. The CDR3 covers 18 residues. The germline V gene has CDR1 SQVTM and CDR2 ANQGSEA. CDR3 in amino acids: CSVGGTLAGPPRVDTQYF. Written as DNA, the CDR3 is TGCAGCGTCGGCGGAACCCTAGCGGGACCCCCTAGGGTAGATACGCAGTATTTT.

Many counts were recorded for this clonotype. The rearrangement joins TRBV4-1 to TRBJ2-2, with D perhaps assigned TRBD1 or TRBD2 (5 bases each). The V end was cut by 2 bases, the J end by 2 bases, with 9 bases between. Germline V lookup: CDR1 MGHRA, CDR2 YSYEKL. The CDR3 sequence is 15 residues long. CDR3 residues: CASSQPGRNTGELFF. CDR3 nucleotide sequence: TGCGCCAGCAGCCAACCGGGACGCAACACCGGGGAGCTGTTTTTT.

This chain connects TRBV5-1 to TRBJ1-1, with 7 bases identical to TRBD1. With V trimmed by 1 base and J by 3 bases, 3 bases remained unmatched. CDR1 and CDR2 from the germline V gene are SGHRS and YFSETQ. There are 14 residues in the CDR3. The CDR3 is CASSLTGAYTEAFF. The CDR3, as DNA: TGCGCCAGCAGCTTGACAGGGGCTTACACTGAAGCTTTCTTT. The full variable domain, in which reference TRBV5-1 and TRBJ1-1 provide the parts outside the CDR3, is KAGVTQTPRYLIKTRGQQVTLSCSPISGHRSVSWYQQTPGQGLQFLFEYFSETQRNKGNFPGRFSGRQFSNSRSEMNVSTLELGDSALYLCASSLTGAYTEAFFGQGTRLTVV.

This clonotype has at least ten counts. CDR3 in amino acids: CASSPAPGQFYGYTF. The DNA for the CDR3 is TGCGCCAGCAGCCCTGCCCCGGGACAGTTCTATGGCTACACCTTC. The chain uses TRBV5-1 and TRBJ1-2, with 7 bases identical to TRBD1. The CDR3 is made up of 15 amino acids. Per the germline V gene, CDR1 is SGHRS and CDR2 is YFSETQ. After removal of 4 bases from V and 4 bases from J, the junction contained 10 bases not matched to a gene.

This rearrangement joins TRBV18 to TRBJ2-3; 8 positions match TRBD2. This CDR3 spans 15 amino acids. V gave up 6 bases and J gave up 5 bases; unmatched junction bases: 10. Germline V gene sequence: CDR1 KGHSH, CDR2 LQKENI. The CDR3 sequence is CASSPLSGGRDTQYF. CDR3 DNA: TGTGCCAGCTCTCCCTTATCGGGAGGGAGAGATACGCAGTATTTT.

This clonotype has more than one count but fewer than ten. The chain couples TRBV6-5 to TRBJ2-1; maybe TRBD1 (5 bases). Trimming took off 1 base at V and 8 bases at J, with 15 bases between the two ends. The germline V gene encodes CDR1 MNHEY and CDR2 SVGAGI. The CDR3 extends over 15 amino acids. The CDR3 protein is CASSYFRGNVYEQFF. In DNA form, the CDR3 reads TGTGCCAGCAGTTACTTTAGGGGAAACGTCTATGAGCAGTTCTTC.

This rearrangement joins TRBV18 to TRBJ2-6, with unresolved D. With 0 bases removed from V and 0 bases from J, the gap between germline ends came to 9 bases. Germline V gene lookup returns CDR1 KGHSH and CDR2 LQKENI. The CDR3 is 17 amino acids. In DNA, the CDR3 is TGTGCCAGCTCACCACCGAAGGCCAACTCTGGGGCCAACGTCCTGACTTTC. It yields the protein CASSPPKANSGANVLTF.

V is TRBV7-6 and J is TRBJ2-2; D gene uncertain. Trimming removed 5 bases at V and 4 bases at J, with 8 bases between. This CDR3 comprises 13 residues. CDR1 and CDR2 from the germline V gene are SGHVS and FNYEAQ. CDR3 sequence: CASSASSTGELFF. CDR3 DNA: TGTGCCAGCAGCGCCAGTAGCACCGGGGAGCTGTTTTTT. The full variable domain, with the rest looked up from reference TRBV7-6 and TRBJ2-2, is GAGVSQSPRYKVTKRGQDVALRCDPISGHVSLYWYRQALGQGPEFLTYFNYEAQQDKSGLPNDRFSAERPEGSISTLTIQRTEQRDSAMYRCASSASSTGELFFGEGSRLTVL.

This clonotype was picked up a small number of times. This rearrangement joins TRBV7-8 to TRBJ1-1; TRBD1 is a possible D gene (5 bases). CDR3 length: 15 residues. The germline gives CDR1 SGHVS, CDR2 FQNEAQ. V was pared by 3 bases and J by 7 bases, with 18 bases between. CDR3 region: CASSFSGGISGEAFF. The CDR3 coding sequence is TGTGCCAGCAGCTTTTCTGGGGGAATAAGCGGTGAAGCTTTCTTT.

The V and J genes are TRBV12-3 or TRBV12-4 and TRBJ2-7, with D perhaps being TRBD1 or TRBD2 (5 bases each). This CDR3 is 13 amino acids long. V was trimmed by 7 bases and J by 3 bases, leaving 13 bases between them. This chain's CDR3 is CASTSGTSYEQYF. DNA of the CDR3: TGTGCCAGCACCTCCGGGACCAGCTACGAGCAGTACTTC.

This clonotype turned up a few times. The chain employs TRBV3-1 and TRBJ2-3; D uncertain. V lost 1 base and J lost 0, with 5 bases in between. This CDR3 is built from 14 residues. CDR1 is LGHDT and CDR2 is YNNKEL in the germline V gene (reference sequence). In nucleotides, the CDR3 is TGTGCCAGCAGCCAAGTTCCGAGCACAGATACGCAGTATTTT. It translates to CASSQVPSTDTQYF.

V gene TRBV18 combines with J gene TRBJ2-1, with TRBD2 matching over 7 bases. The V and J ends lost 1 base and 6 bases, in that order; junction bases with no gene match: 9. This CDR3 has 16 amino acids. Germline CDR1 is KGHSH and CDR2 is LQKENI. The CDR3 is CASSPLWSSGVNEQFF. In DNA form, the CDR3 reads TGTGCCAGCTCACCACTCTGGTCGAGCGGGGTCAATGAGCAGTTCTTC.

This clonotype was picked up many times. The chain uses TRBV7-9 and TRBJ1-1; 7 nucleotides match TRBD1. Germline V gene data show CDR1 as SEHNR and CDR2 as FQNEAQ (reference sequence). With V trimmed by 2 bases and J by 2 bases, 5 bases remained unmatched. There are 15 residues in the CDR3. The CDR3: CASSLTGTVNTEAFF. In DNA, the CDR3 is TGTGCCAGCAGCTTAACTGGGACAGTTAACACTGAAGCTTTCTTT. The variable domain in full, completed from reference TRBV7-9 and TRBJ1-1, reads DTGVSQNPRHKITKRGQNVTFRCDPISEHNRLYWYRQTLGQGPEFLTYFQNEAQLEKSRLLSDRFSAERPKGSFSTLEIQRTEQGDSAMYLCASSLTGTVNTEAFFGQGTRLTVV.

This clonotype was recorded a few times. Here the CDR3 DNA reads TGCGCCAGCAGCGATGACAATCGGACAGGGGCCAAAAACATTCAGTACTTC. This translates into CASSDDNRTGAKNIQYF. The rearrangement links TRBV5-1 to TRBJ2-4; 8 nucleotides align to TRBD1. Germline lookup yields CDR1 SGHRS and CDR2 YFSETQ. J lost 1 base, V lost 4 bases, and 10 bases had no gene match. The CDR3 has 17 amino acids.

This clonotype was counted a few times. This chain uses TRBV25-1 with TRBJ2-5; TRBD1 is a possible D gene (5 bases). CDR1 is MGHDK, CDR2 SYGVNS, per germline. This CDR3 has 14 residues. V lost 5 bases to trimming and J lost 4 bases, with 14 bases between them. The CDR3 DNA reads TGTGCCAGCAGTAACCGACAGTCCCGAGAGACCCAGTACTTC. Amino acids: CASSNRQSRETQYF.

This clonotype was seen only a few times. The chain employs TRBV11-2 and TRBJ2-3; D possibly corresponds to TRBD2 (5 bases). The CDR3 length is 16 residues. Germline CDR1 is SGHAT and CDR2 is FQNNGV. Deletions cut 5 bases from V and 1 base from J, with 16 bases between. DNA for the CDR3: TGTGCCAGCAGCCAGGCGACCGGGCGGGGCACAGATACGCAGTATTTT. It translates to CASSQATGRGTDTQYF.

This clonotype was detected only a few times. This chain links TRBV25-1 with TRBJ2-3; the match to TRBD1 covers 7 bases. After removal of 3 bases from V and 0 bases from J, the junction contained 6 bases not matched to a gene. The CDR3 is 16 residues long. Germline V gene lookup returns CDR1 MGHDK and CDR2 SYGVNS. For the CDR3, the DNA is TGTGCCAGCAGTGACCCGAGGGGGCTTAGCACAGATACGCAGTATTTT. It translates to CASSDPRGLSTDTQYF.

This clonotype appeared a few times. This chain links TRBV5-6 with TRBJ2-3; weak D call: TRBD2 (7 bases). V shed 6 bases and J shed 0 bases, with 14 bases lying between them. The CDR3 consists of 15 residues. The germline V gene has CDR1 SGHDT and CDR2 YYEEEE. This chain's CDR3 is CASIRGGGSTDTQYF. The CDR3 nucleotides are TGTGCCAGCATCAGGGGAGGGGGAAGCACAGATACGCAGTATTTT.

This chain connects TRBV10-3 to TRBJ2-7; a weak D match, TRBD1 (6 bases). V dropped 4 bases and J dropped 6 bases, with 13 bases sitting between them. The germline V gene encodes CDR1 ENHRY and CDR2 SYGVKD. This CDR3 contains 13 residues. The CDR3 sequence is CAISADPGVEQYF. The CDR3 DNA sequence: TGTGCCATCAGTGCGGACCCAGGGGTCGAGCAGTACTTC.

To note about this clonotype: One junction end disagrees with the germline gene, perhaps due to a read error. V usage is TRBV20-1 and J usage is TRBJ2-1; D is possibly TRBD2 (6 bases). From germline, CDR1 is DFQATT and CDR2 SNEGSKA (reference sequence). The CDR3 runs to 11 residues. Written as DNA, the CDR3 is TGCAGTGCCTTTGGGACTTTCACGCAGTCCTTC. Its protein product is CSAFGTFTQSF.

V is TRBV5-1 and J is TRBJ2-1, with D possibly being TRBD2 (6 bases). Trimming shortened V by 5 bases and J by 4 bases, and 10 bases separated the two germline ends. In germline, CDR1 is SGHRS, CDR2 YFSETQ. This CDR3 has 13 amino acids. The CDR3 DNA is TGCGCCAGCAGAAACGGGGGTTACAATGAGCAGTTCTTC. Its protein product is CASRNGGYNEQFF. The full variable domain, in which reference TRBV5-1 and TRBJ2-1 provide the parts outside the CDR3, is KAGVTQTPRYLIKTRGQQVTLSCSPISGHRSVSWYQQTPGQGLQFLFEYFSETQRNKGNFPGRFSGRQFSNSRSEMNVSTLELGDSALYLCASRNGGYNEQFFGPGTRLTVL.

This clonotype came up a few times. J is TRBJ2-5 and V is TRBV20-1, with D possibly being TRBD2 (6 bases). CDR1 and CDR2 (germline): DFQATT, SNEGSKA (reference sequence). The CDR3 is made up of 15 amino acids. Trimming removed 3 bases at V and 2 bases at J, with 16 bases between. CDR3 sequence (DNA): TGCAGTGCTAGTTTTGGGCGGGGCCCACAAGAGACCCAGTACTTC. Its translation is CSASFGRGPQETQYF.

The CDR3 protein is CASSKPGLSRAKNIQYF. DNA for the CDR3: TGTGCCAGCAGTAAACCAGGGTTGTCCCGGGCCAAAAACATTCAGTACTTC. The chain has TRBV28 and TRBJ2-4; tentatively, D is TRBD1 (5 bases). CDR1 is MDHEN, CDR2 SYDVKM, per germline. Trimming removed 5 bases from V and 1 base from J, with 18 bases in between. The CDR3 runs 17 residues.

This chain links TRBV5-1 with TRBJ2-3; a possible D gene is TRBD1 (6 bases). Germline V CDR1 and CDR2: SGHRS, YFSETQ. The CDR3 has 13 amino acids. V was shortened by 0 bases and J by 14 bases, with 16 bases between the two germline ends. CDR3 nucleotides: TGCGCCAGCAGCTTGGGTTCCCAGCCAGGGGCGTATTTT. It specifies CASSLGSQPGAYF. Drawing the rest from reference TRBV5-1 and TRBJ2-3, the complete variable domain is KAGVTQTPRYLIKTRGQQVTLSCSPISGHRSVSWYQQTPGQGLQFLFEYFSETQRNKGNFPGRFSGRQFSNSRSEMNVSTLELGDSALYLCASSLGSQPGAYFGPGTRLTVL.